This T cell receptor (beta chain) emerged from a study of blood T cell repertoires in COVID-19. This table comes from immunoSEQ multiplex PCR, and its TCRdb copy is limited to in-frame clones, with some not included. The sample holds about 190,000 clones, approximately 79% seen once. Germline V gene lookup returns CDR1 LGHDT and CDR2 YNNKEL (reference sequence). The ends were cut back, 0 bases at V and 5 bases at J, with 10 bases in the middle. The CDR3 loop spans 15 amino acids. This clone was counted a single time. The J gene is TRBJ1-4, the V gene TRBV3-1 (or the pseudogene TRBV3-2); unclear D gene. The TCR originated in a woman in her fifties or sixties with acute or convalescent COVID-19. The sample taken for sequencing was peripheral blood. The CDR3 coding sequence is TGTGCCAGCAGCCAAGATTGGGGAGGGAATGAAAAACTGTTTTTT. This translates into CASSQDWGGNEKLFF.